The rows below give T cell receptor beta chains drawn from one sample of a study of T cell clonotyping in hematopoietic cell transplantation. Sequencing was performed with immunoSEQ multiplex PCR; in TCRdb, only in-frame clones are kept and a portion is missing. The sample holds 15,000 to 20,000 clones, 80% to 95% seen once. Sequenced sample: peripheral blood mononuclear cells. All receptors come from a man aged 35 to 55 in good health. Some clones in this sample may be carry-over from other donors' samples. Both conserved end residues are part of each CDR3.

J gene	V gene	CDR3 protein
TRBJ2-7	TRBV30	CAYLGAGGPNEQYF
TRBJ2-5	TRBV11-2	CASSVHRGQETQYF
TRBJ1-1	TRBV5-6	CASSFGMGAEAFF
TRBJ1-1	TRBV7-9	CASSPRQGALNTEAFF
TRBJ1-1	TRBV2	CASDRQMNTEAFF
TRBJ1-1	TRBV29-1	CSVPRDRDMNTEAFF
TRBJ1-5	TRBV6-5	CASSRRQVNQPQHF
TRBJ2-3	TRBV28	CASSSPASTDTQYF
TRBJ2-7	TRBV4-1	CASSQDLAGAYEQYF
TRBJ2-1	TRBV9	CASSVVSGRGSYNEQFF
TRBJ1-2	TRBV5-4	CASSLGGAAPINYGYTF
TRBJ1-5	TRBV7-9	CASSVQGANQPQHF
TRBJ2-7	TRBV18	CASSPQGREQYF
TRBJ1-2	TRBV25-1	CASSDRVGLLGYTF
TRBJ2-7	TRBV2	CASSVGYEQYF
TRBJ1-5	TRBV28	CASSPKRGYSNQPQHF
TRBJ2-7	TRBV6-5	CASCRASSYEQYF
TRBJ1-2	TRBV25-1	CASSDAYNYGYTF
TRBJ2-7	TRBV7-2	CASSLVSGSFGEQYF
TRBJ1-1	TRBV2	CASKETGLNTEAFF
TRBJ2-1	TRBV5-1	CASSPGQFSYNEQFF
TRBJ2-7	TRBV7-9	CASSLGLAGGEQYF
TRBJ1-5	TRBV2	CASSPSESGNQPQHF
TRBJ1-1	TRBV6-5	CASGRARGYTEAFF
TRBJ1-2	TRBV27	CASSRRERNYGYTF
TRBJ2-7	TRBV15	CATSLGVYEQYF
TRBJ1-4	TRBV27	CASSGTATNEKLFF
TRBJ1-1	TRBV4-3	CASSQDSSNTEAFF
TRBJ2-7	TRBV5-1	CASSLGGTSYEQYF
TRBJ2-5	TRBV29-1	CSVVGGGQETQYF
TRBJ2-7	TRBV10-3	CAISESMASGVYEQYF
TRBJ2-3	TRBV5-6	CASSPGTGADTQYF
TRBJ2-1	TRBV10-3	CAISESQDYEQFF
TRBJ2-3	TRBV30	CAITRGVGSADTQYF
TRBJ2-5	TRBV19	CASSLAGAQTQYF
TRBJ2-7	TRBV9	CASSPTGYEQYF
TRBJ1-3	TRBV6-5	CASRDDRYSGNTIYF
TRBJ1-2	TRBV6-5	CASSPYPGYNYGYTF
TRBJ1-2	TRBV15	CATSRTVPGQGNYGYTF
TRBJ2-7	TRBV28	CASISGHMGEQYF
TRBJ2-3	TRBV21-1	CASSTPERTASTDTQYF
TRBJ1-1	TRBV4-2	CASSHDTGSNEAFF
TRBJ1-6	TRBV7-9	CASREDRGPSPLHF
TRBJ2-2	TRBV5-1	CASSLVAGEGTGELFF
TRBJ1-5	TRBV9	CASSAGTGANQPQHF
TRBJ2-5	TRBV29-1	CSVGSGETQYF
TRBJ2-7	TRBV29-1	CSAEGGDSYEQYF
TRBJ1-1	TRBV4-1	CASSQAGWSTEAFF
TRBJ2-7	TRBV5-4	CASSTRDGSYEQYF
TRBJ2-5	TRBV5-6	CASSLANSQETQYF
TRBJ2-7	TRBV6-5	CASSYGTSGRFNEQYF
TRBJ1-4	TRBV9	CASSEGGQVNEKLFF
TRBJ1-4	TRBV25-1	CASSIVLSPSEKLFF
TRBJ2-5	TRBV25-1	CASSESWRHQETQYF
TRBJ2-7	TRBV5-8	CASSLDGGRAPDEQYF
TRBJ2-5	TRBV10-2	CASRDSQETQYF
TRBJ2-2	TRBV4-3	CASSQDNQGGPGELFF
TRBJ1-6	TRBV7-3	CASSHTGGLSSPLHF
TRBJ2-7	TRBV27	CASSLSRAGGYEQYF
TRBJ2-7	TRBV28	CASRLQGSRTYEQYF